The source of this T cell receptor (beta chain) is a study of blood T cell repertoires in COVID-19 (dated by TCRdb to the early 2020s). In terms of the full investigation: The collaborator samples originated in the United States, Italy and Spain and spanned the acute and convalescent phases of COVID-19. The prospective study material was composed of cDNA or gDNA derived from T cells, B-cell-depleted T cells, or PBMCs. Samples came from the ongoing ImmuneRACE study (first 160 participants) plus 1,254 subjects from 6 global collaborators. Subjects who had been exposed to COVID-19, were actively infected with it, or had recovered from it provided the deeply sampled blood TCRbeta repertoires that made up the dataset. Sample metadata almost always included a de-identified subject ID, COVID-19 status, age in years and sex. Where HLA class I and class II types were available, the types were taken from metadata supplied by the sample provider, not from assay-based typing. The repertoires were released in a freely available public database intended as a resource for research on the immune response to SARS-CoV-2. The paper's findings and limits, for the study overall: The amount of clinical and demographic metadata varied by source and participant and was provided uncurated.

Counted from cysteine to phenylalanine, this CDR3 has 16 amino acids. Only CDR3 DNA remains: 48 bases, in frame from the first base. V loses 4 bases of germline sequence and J loses 4 bases, and the interval between the two ends is 17 bases. CDR1 is given as SGHRS and CDR2 as YFSETQ, both from the germline V gene. Collaborating institutions collected whole blood in K2EDTA tubes following their own protocols. For TCRbeta analysis, collaborators shipped samples as frozen whole blood, isolated PBMCs, or DNA extracted from either of those sample types. The immunoSEQ Assay, a bias-controlled multiplex PCR, was used to amplify TCRbeta CDR3 regions from genomic DNA. Per the original workflow: The number of nucleated cells in each sample was estimated from the amplification of reference gene primers within the assay. Sequence reads were collapsed and filtered to measure the absolute abundance of every unique TCRbeta CDR3 rearrangement. For each sample, productive Simpson clonality was calculated as the square root of Simpson's diversity index over productive rearrangements. TCRdb re-hosts the immuneACCESS table, in-frame sequences only. Its copies lack some clones; in the studies checked, an unresolved V gene accounts for under half of them, and the cause for the rest is not known. V and J calls and clone size are as listed in that table; D and trimming were resolved from the DNA. The sample yields tens of thousands of clones; 91% were counted once. The leading ten clones occupy around 3.1% of the sample.

In the case of this clone: Its binding antigen is unknown. The record has no base qualities; no much larger clone is one base away.

The TCR was taken from a woman aged 70-85 years with active COVID-19. The chain joins TRBV5-1 to TRBJ2-2; the D gene cannot be named for sure. The sample taken for sequencing was peripheral blood. In nucleotides, the sequence is TGCGCCAGCAGCACAGCAACCCAAGGTGGCACCGGGGAGCTGTTTTTT. This is translated as CASSTATQGGTGELFF.